The 16 T cell receptor beta chains listed next were all sequenced from one sample in a study of blood T cell repertoires in COVID-19 (dated by TCRdb to about 2020). The protocol used for the library was the immunoSEQ multiplex PCR assay. TCRdb took this table from immuneACCESS and kept in-frame rearrangements with V and J called. Such tables lack part of the clones; where checked against another copy, unresolved V genes explain under half of the gap, and the rest is unexplained. Counted in this sample were 200,000 or so clones; roughly 85% of them appeared once. In total, the top ten clones hold approximately 11% of the sample. Sequencing input: peripheral blood. These receptors came from a human donor with active or convalescent COVID-19. The donor label of this sample is uncertain.

J is TRBJ1-4 and V is TRBV12-3 or TRBV12-4, with D uncertain. CDR3 size: 12 residues. V was cut by 3 bases and J by 8 bases, with 7 bases left in between. The DNA of the CDR3 is TGTGCCAGCAGTTTCGGTCGCGAAAAACTGTTTTTT. Protein sequence: CASSFGREKLFF.

This chain links TRBV18 with TRBJ2-4; D not resolved. Germline V gives CDR1 KGHSH, CDR2 LQKENI. Between the trimmed V and J ends, which lost 3 bases and 3 bases, there was a span of 15 bases. CDR3 length equals 16 residues. Here the CDR3 reads CASSPTFQINKNIQYF. In DNA, the CDR3 is TGTGCCAGCTCACCGACATTCCAGATAAACAAAAACATTCAGTACTTC.

The chain carries TRBV7-8 and TRBJ2-7; 7 bases map to TRBD1. With V trimmed by 3 bases and J by 4 bases, 6 bases remained unmatched. The CDR3 sequence is 14 residues long. Germline V gene sequence: CDR1 SGHVS, CDR2 FQNEAQ. This chain's CDR3 is CASSFQTGKYEQYF. The DNA of the CDR3 is TGTGCCAGCAGCTTTCAGACAGGGAAGTACGAGCAGTACTTC.

In this sample, this clone turned up a few times. V is TRBV2 and J is TRBJ2-7; D is ambiguous. V was shortened by 4 bases and J by 1 base, with 5 bases between the two germline ends. The CDR3 loop spans 12 amino acids. Per germline, CDR1 SNHLY and CDR2 FYNNEI. The CDR3: CASSVESYEQYF. As DNA, the CDR3 is TGTGCCAGCAGTGTAGAGTCCTACGAGCAGTACTTC.

This chain links TRBV4-1 with TRBJ2-5, with a weak D call TRBD2 (5 bases). The germline V gene encodes CDR1 MGHRA and CDR2 YSYEKL. The CDR3 has 13 amino acids. V was pared by 6 bases and J by 2 bases, with 10 bases between. The DNA of the CDR3 is TGCGCCAGCAGTCCGAGGGAACAAGAGACCCAGTACTTC. This sequence encodes CASSPREQETQYF.

This chain joins TRBV27 and TRBJ2-7, with TRBD1 matching 8 bases. This CDR3 is built from 15 residues. The junction had 7 bases not matched to a gene; V was cut back by 5 bases and J by 1 base. In germline, CDR1 is MNHEY, CDR2 SMNVEV (reference sequence). CDR3 region: CASSPGQGISYEQYF. CDR3 nucleotide sequence: TGTGCCAGCAGTCCCGGACAGGGTATATCCTACGAGCAGTACTTC.

This sequence joins TRBV9 and TRBJ1-2; 9 nucleotides align to TRBD1. The CDR3 totals 15 residues. The V and J ends lost 3 bases and 4 bases, in that order; junction bases with no gene match: 7. Germline V gene sequence: CDR1 SGDLS, CDR2 YYNGEE. The chain's CDR3 is CASSAGTGRPYGYTF. The CDR3 DNA reads TGTGCCAGCAGCGCCGGGACAGGGAGACCCTATGGCTACACCTTC.

The chain employs TRBV7-9 and TRBJ1-2; 8 bases match TRBD1. After removal of 5 bases from V and 4 bases from J, the junction contained 9 bases not matched to a gene. CDR1 is SEHNR and CDR2 is FQNEAQ in the germline V gene (reference sequence). This CDR3 region has 15 residues. The CDR3 DNA is TGTGCCAGCAGCCAACATTTAGACAGGGGCTATGGCTACACCTTC. Its protein product is CASSQHLDRGYGYTF.

This clone was counted a single time. The rearrangement uses TRBV3-1 (or the pseudogene TRBV3-2) and TRBJ1-4; TRBD1 might be the D (6 bases). This CDR3 is 16 amino acids long. The germline V and J ends were trimmed by 1 base and 5 bases, with 14 bases remaining between them. Per the germline V gene, CDR1 is LGHDT and CDR2 is YNNKEL (reference sequence). CDR3 DNA: TGTGCCAGCAGCCAAGCTAGACAGGCCGTAAATGAAAAACTGTTTTTT. The encoded protein is CASSQARQAVNEKLFF.

The chain couples TRBV10-3 to TRBJ2-4; 10 nucleotides line up with TRBD1. The germline V gene has CDR1 ENHRY and CDR2 SYGVKD. This CDR3 is built from 15 residues. Germline trimming cut 3 bases from V and 8 bases from J; bases unmatched to any gene: 7. CDR3 coding DNA: TGTGCCATCAGTGACACGGGACAGGGGATGGACATTCAGTACTTC. This translates into CAISDTGQGMDIQYF.

The chain employs TRBV2 and TRBJ2-2; D is perhaps TRBD2 (5 bases). The germline V gene encodes CDR1 SNHLY and CDR2 FYNNEI. V was trimmed by 6 bases and J by 8 bases, leaving 7 bases between them. CDR3 length: 11 amino acids. The CDR3 spells CASRAGGELFF. The CDR3 DNA sequence: TGTGCCAGCAGGGCGGGTGGGGAGCTGTTTTTT.

The table lists this clone with a count of one. The chain joins TRBV6-5 to TRBJ1-2, with 10 bases aligning to TRBD1. This CDR3 spans 14 amino acids. Germline V lookup: CDR1 MNHEY, CDR2 SVGAGI. J lost 7 bases, V lost 6 bases, and 8 bases had no gene match. In nucleotides, the CDR3 is TGTGCCAGCAGCCCAGGGGGACAGGGGTCTGGCTACACCTTC. Its protein product is CASSPGGQGSGYTF.

The chain links TRBV28 to TRBJ1-2, with 7 positions matching TRBD1. The CDR3 is made up of 11 amino acids. V shed 8 bases and J 8 bases; nucleotides not matched to a gene: 5. Germline CDR1 and CDR2: MDHEN and SYDVKM. This CDR3 reads CASDRGQGYTF. The CDR3 bases are TGTGCCAGCGATAGGGGGCAAGGCTACACCTTC.

The gene calls are TRBV7-6 and TRBJ2-7; a possible D gene is TRBD2 (5 bases). Germline CDR1 is SGHVS and CDR2 is FNYEAQ. V lost 4 bases and J 3 bases, leaving 13 bases between the germline ends. CDR3 length: 14 residues. CDR3 nucleotides: TGTGCCAGCAGCTCGCCCCCGGCGGGCTACGAGCAGTACTTC. This codes for CASSSPPAGYEQYF.

This chain connects TRBV6-2 or TRBV6-3 to TRBJ1-4; no clear D gene. With 4 bases removed from V and 0 bases from J, the gap between germline ends came to 6 bases. CDR3 length equals 14 residues. Germline V lookup: CDR1 MNHEY, CDR2 SVGEGT. The CDR3 DNA reads TGTGCCAGCAGTTCACAGACAACTAATGAAAAACTGTTTTTT. The encoded protein is CASSSQTTNEKLFF.

This sequence joins TRBV28 and TRBJ1-4; D perhaps matches TRBD1 (6 bases). Trimming stripped 3 bases from V and 8 bases from J, with 19 bases between. Germline lookup yields CDR1 MDHEN and CDR2 SYDVKM. This CDR3 region has 16 residues. The CDR3 is CASSFMPSRGKEKLFF. In DNA, the CDR3 is TGTGCCAGCAGTTTTATGCCGAGCAGGGGTAAAGAAAAACTGTTTTTT.